Listed below are T cell receptor beta chains from one sample, sequenced in a study of blood T cell repertoires in COVID-19. The table came from immunoSEQ multiplex PCR; TCRdb's copy has only in-frame clones and leaves some out. The sample carries around 42,000 clones, 85% to 90% recorded once. Material for sequencing was peripheral blood. Receptors were obtained from a man aged 30 to 39 with active or convalescent COVID-19. Both conserved end residues are part of each CDR3. The order of the fields is D gene, clone size, V gene, J gene, CDR3 protein, CDR3 DNA. The D gene is left open where the match is weak. Expanded clones get a size class; other rows say once, few or many, or leave the size out.

NA	NA	TRBV12-3/TRBV12-4	TRBJ1-1	CASSFKNTEAFF	TGTGCCAGCAGTTTCAAGAACACTGAAGCTTTCTTT
NA	NA	TRBV21-1	TRBJ2-4	CASSTSKREEVKNIQYF	TGTGCCAGCAGCACTTCCAAACGGGAAGAGGTCAAAAACATTCAGTACTTC
TRBD2	NA	TRBV7-9	TRBJ2-1	CASSFLHSGSGSYNEQFF	TGTGCCAGCAGCTTTCTACATAGCGGGAGCGGGTCCTACAATGAGCAGTTCTTC
NA	NA	TRBV4-1	TRBJ2-5	CASSQVGFQETQYF	TGCGCCAGCAGCCAAGTCGGGTTCCAAGAGACCCAGTACTTC
TRBD2	NA	TRBV19	TRBJ2-3	CASSIRTSGGAAGTDTQYF	TGTGCCAGTAGTATAAGGACTAGCGGGGGGGCCGCGGGCACAGATACGCAGTATTTT
TRBD1	NA	TRBV20-1	TRBJ1-2	CSASTTGGRNYGYTF	TGCAGTGCTAGTACGACAGGGGGCCGAAACTATGGCTACACCTTC
TRBD1	NA	TRBV7-8	TRBJ1-2	CASSLEWDRGPGYTF	TGTGCCAGCAGCTTAGAGTGGGACAGGGGGCCTGGCTACACCTTC
NA	NA	TRBV27	TRBJ2-5	CASSGWGDQETQYF	TGTGCCAGCAGTGGCTGGGGGGACCAAGAGACCCAGTACTTC
NA	NA	TRBV24-1	TRBJ2-7	CATTFRGCEQYF	TGTGCCACCACTTTTAGGGGGTGCGAGCAGTACTTC
TRBD2	once	TRBV9	TRBJ2-1	CASSAGTSGRYEQFF	TGTGCCAGCAGCGCTGGGACTAGCGGGAGGTATGAGCAGTTCTTC
TRBD1	NA	TRBV4-1	TRBJ2-6	CASSHELGQISQRSGANVLTF	TGCGCCAGCAGCCATGAACTGGGACAGATCTCACAGCGCTCTGGGGCCAACGTCCTGACTTTC
NA	NA	TRBV24-1	TRBJ2-1	CATRAGGYNEQFF	TGTGCCACCAGGGCGGGCGGCTACAATGAGCAGTTCTTC
TRBD1	NA	TRBV15	TRBJ1-1	CATSRGQGVGNTEAFF	TGTGCCACCAGCAGAGGACAGGGGGTTGGGAACACTGAAGCTTTCTTT
TRBD1	few	TRBV3-1/TRBV3-2	TRBJ1-2	CASSPKGALYGYTF	TGTGCCAGCAGCCCAAAGGGGGCCCTCTATGGCTACACCTTC
NA	once	TRBV24-1	TRBJ1-5	CATRQWNQPQHF	TGTGCCACCCGACAGTGGAATCAGCCCCAGCATTTT
NA	NA	TRBV7-8	TRBJ2-5	CASSSNRDSQETQYF	TGTGCCAGCAGCTCGAACCGGGACTCACAAGAGACCCAGTACTTC
TRBD2	NA	TRBV2	TRBJ2-2	CASSALAGAGELFF	TGTGCCAGCAGTGCCCTAGCGGGGGCCGGGGAGCTGTTTTTT
NA	NA	TRBV9	TRBJ1-1	CASSSMGGRGTEAFF	TGTGCCAGCAGCTCCATGGGAGGTAGGGGCACTGAAGCTTTCTTT
NA	NA	TRBV5-1	TRBJ2-5	CASSLLTRAETQYF	TGCGCCAGCAGCCTACTGACTAGGGCAGAGACCCAGTACTTC
NA	NA	TRBV27	TRBJ1-4	CASTKARVMETNEKLFF	TGTGCCAGCACCAAGGCCAGGGTCATGGAAACTAATGAAAAACTGTTTTTT
NA	once	TRBV10-3	TRBJ2-2	CAISEVTARDTGELFF	TGTGCCATCAGTGAGGTGACTGCGAGGGACACCGGGGAGCTGTTTTTT
NA	NA	TRBV13	TRBJ2-5	CASSLGRTLQETQYF	TGTGCCAGCAGCTTAGGCCGGACATTGCAAGAGACCCAGTACTTC
TRBD2	NA	TRBV3-1/TRBV3-2	TRBJ2-3	CASSSTTSGGADTQYF	TGTGCCAGCAGCTCTACGACTAGCGGGGGGGCAGATACGCAGTATTTT
NA	NA	TRBV5-1	TRBJ1-1	CASSPSSGTEAFF	TGCGCCAGCAGCCCCTCGTCGGGCACTGAAGCTTTCTTT
TRBD1	NA	TRBV10-3	TRBJ1-5	CAISSGTGSSQPQHF	TGTGCCATCAGTTCCGGGACAGGGTCAAGTCAGCCCCAGCATTTT
NA	NA	TRBV3-1/TRBV3-2	TRBJ1-5	CASSQEANQPQHF	TGTGCCAGCAGCCAAGAGGCCAATCAGCCCCAGCATTTT
TRBD1	NA	TRBV6-5	TRBJ2-7	CASRRRDRVYEQYF	TGTGCCAGCCGCCGCCGGGACAGGGTCTACGAGCAGTACTTC
NA	medium-sized	TRBV6-5	TRBJ1-1	CASSSGEGAFF	TGTGCCAGCAGTTCCGGAGAGGGAGCTTTCTTT
TRBD1	NA	TRBV7-9	TRBJ2-1	CASSTQPGQGRNEQFF	TGTGCCAGCAGCACCCAACCGGGACAGGGGAGGAATGAGCAGTTCTTC
TRBD1	NA	TRBV7-9	TRBJ1-2	CASSLLGQGAQGYTF	TGTGCCAGCAGCTTACTGGGACAGGGGGCGCAGGGCTACACCTTC
TRBD1	NA	TRBV6-5	TRBJ1-2	CASSYSGTGGYTF	TGTGCCAGCAGTTACTCCGGGACAGGTGGCTACACCTTC
TRBD1	once	TRBV5-6	TRBJ1-2	CASSETGTGESHGYTF	TGTGCCAGCAGCGAAACCGGGACAGGGGAGTCCCATGGCTACACCTTC
NA	NA	TRBV18	TRBJ1-2	CASSPGGGGTGYTF	TGTGCCAGCTCACCAGGCGGGGGGGGCACTGGCTACACCTTC
NA	NA	TRBV18	TRBJ2-2	CASSLTRDTGELFF	TGTGCCAGCTCACTCACTAGGGACACCGGGGAGCTGTTTTTT
NA	NA	TRBV6-2/TRBV6-3	TRBJ2-6	CASSYTGGHTGANVLTF	TGTGCCAGCAGTTACACGGGGGGCCATACTGGGGCCAACGTCCTGACTTTC
TRBD1	NA	TRBV27	TRBJ1-5	CASSLGRGRPQHF	TGTGCCAGCAGTTTAGGCAGGGGGAGGCCCCAGCATTTT
NA	NA	TRBV11-3	TRBJ1-4	CASSSSPLATAFF	TGTGCCAGCAGCTCATCCCCCCTAGCGACGGCGTTTTTT
NA	NA	TRBV9	TRBJ2-1	CASSPHGVIPYNEQFF	TGTGCCAGCAGCCCCCACGGGGTCATCCCCTACAATGAGCAGTTCTTC
NA	NA	TRBV7-9	TRBJ2-5	CASILEETQYF	TGTGCCAGCATCCTCGAGGAGACCCAGTACTTC
TRBD2	NA	TRBV29-1	TRBJ2-1	CNTGLADSYNEQFF	TGCAACACCGGACTAGCGGATTCCTACAATGAGCAGTTCTTC
NA	NA	TRBV15	TRBJ1-1	CATSSPGENTEAFF	TGTGCCACCAGCTCCCCGGGTGAGAACACTGAAGCTTTCTTT
TRBD1	NA	TRBV4-2	TRBJ2-2	CASSQTGTTGELFF	TGTGCCAGCAGCCAGACAGGGACCACCGGGGAGCTGTTTTTT
NA	NA	TRBV7-9	TRBJ2-5	CASIELAAGETQYF	TGTGCCAGCATCGAACTAGCCGCAGGGGAGACCCAGTACTTC
TRBD2	NA	TRBV18	TRBJ2-3	CASSPPASGGTDTQYF	TGTGCCAGCTCACCACCGGCTAGCGGGGGCACAGATACGCAGTATTTT
NA	NA	TRBV2	TRBJ1-5	CASRVGTSASQPQHF	TGTGCCAGCAGAGTCGGGACATCGGCGAGTCAGCCCCAGCATTTT
TRBD1	NA	TRBV11-2	TRBJ1-2	CASSPNTMTGGLGYTF	TGTGCCAGCAGCCCAAACACTATGACAGGGGGGCTTGGCTACACCTTC
TRBD1	NA	TRBV3-1/TRBV3-2	TRBJ1-2	CASSPMTGGGYGYTF	TGTGCCAGCAGCCCCATGACAGGGGGAGGCTATGGCTACACCTTC
NA	few	TRBV5-1	TRBJ1-2	CASTQRAGDVNYGYTF	TGCGCCAGCACCCAGAGGGCCGGGGATGTTAACTATGGCTACACCTTC
NA	NA	TRBV12-5	TRBJ1-1	CASGQGIGYTEAFF	TGTGCTAGTGGTCAGGGGATAGGGTACACTGAAGCTTTCTTT
TRBD1	once	TRBV7-2	TRBJ2-1	CASAPRTGDNEQFF	TGTGCCAGCGCTCCCCGAACAGGGGACAATGAGCAGTTCTTC
TRBD1	NA	TRBV5-4	TRBJ1-1	CASSLTGDTEAFF	TGTGCCAGCAGCCTGACAGGGGACACTGAAGCTTTCTTT
TRBD1	NA	TRBV6-1	TRBJ1-2	CASSDTGGDYGYTF	TGTGCCAGCAGTGATACAGGGGGCGACTATGGCTACACCTTC
NA	few	TRBV7-9	TRBJ1-3	CASSLEIPLSGNTIYF	TGTGCCAGCAGCCTGGAGATCCCCCTCTCTGGAAACACCATATATTTT
TRBD1	NA	TRBV15	TRBJ1-3	CATSRDRGQGWNTIYF	TGTGCCACCAGCAGAGATCGAGGACAGGGGTGGAACACCATATATTTT